The source of this TCR beta chain is a study of blood T cell repertoires in COVID-19. At the level of the study: Sites in the United States, Italy and Spain provided acute and convalescent COVID-19 samples. The analysed material was cDNA or gDNA that came from T cells, B-cell-depleted T cells, or PBMCs.

This clone showed up just once. The cohort comprised adults aged 18 to 89 years residing in some 24 US areas. The CDR3 has 19 residues. Sequencing used immunoSEQ multiplex PCR; TCRdb keeps in-frame clones, though not all of them. The sample lists roughly 330,000 clones; 80% to 90% were seen once. The rearrangement uses TRBV21-1 and TRBJ1-1; the listed D gene, TRBD1, was not tested against the DNA. TRBV21-1 is termed a pseudogene. This sequence originates from a man aged 30-40 years who had recovered from COVID-19. Source material: PBMCs or T cells enriched from blood (not recorded which). The CDR3 is CASSKANMTGSMMNTEAFF. DNA of the CDR3: TGTGCCAGCAGCAAAGCTAATATGACAGGAAGTATGATGAACACTGAAGCTTTCTTT.